A selection of T cell receptor beta chains follows, all from one sample in a study of regulatory T cells in long-lasting Graves disease. TCRdb reanalysed the multiplex PCR reads using MiXCR and keeps one entry per CDR3 protein. The data contain about 310,000 distinct CDR3 sequences, 18% of them seen just once; the ten biggest clones take up 38%. Material: peripheral blood mononuclear cells (PBMCs), obtained at new diagnosis, from a patient treated with antithyroid drugs. The source of these receptors is a female donor with Graves disease. Both conserved end residues are part of each CDR3. Fields, in order: D gene, J gene, clone size, V gene, CDR3 protein, CDR3 DNA. The D gene is left open where the match is weak. A row's size may be missing; if present it is once, few, many or a size class.

D gene: TRBD2
J gene: TRBJ2-5
clone size: NA
V gene: TRBV20-1
CDR3 protein: CSAHPPGLAVPQETQYF
CDR3 DNA: TGCAGTGCACACCCACCGGGACTAGCGGTACCACAAGAGACCCAGTACTTC

D gene: TRBD2
J gene: TRBJ2-1
clone size: many
V gene: TRBV7-3
CDR3 protein: CASSSETSGSTYNEQFF
CDR3 DNA: TGTGCCAGCAGCTCGGAGACTAGCGGGAGCACCTACAATGAGCAGTTCTTC

D gene: NA
J gene: TRBJ2-1
clone size: many
V gene: TRBV12-5
CDR3 protein: CASGWGLGSVYEQFF
CDR3 DNA: TGTGCTAGTGGTTGGGGACTTGGTTCTGTCTATGAGCAGTTCTTC

D gene: TRBD1
J gene: TRBJ2-3
clone size: many
V gene: TRBV7-9
CDR3 protein: CASSSGQFTDTQYF
CDR3 DNA: TGTGCCAGCAGCTCGGGACAGTTCACAGATACGCAGTATTTT

D gene: NA
J gene: TRBJ2-7
clone size: many
V gene: TRBV5-1
CDR3 protein: CASSPTGMGGYSYEQYF
CDR3 DNA: TGCGCCAGCAGCCCAACGGGCATGGGGGGCTATTCCTACGAGCAGTACTTC

D gene: NA
J gene: TRBJ2-2
clone size: many
V gene: TRBV2
CDR3 protein: CASRTGTSTGELFF
CDR3 DNA: TGTGCCAGCAGAACCGGGACCTCAACCGGGGAGCTGTTTTTT

D gene: NA
J gene: TRBJ1-6
clone size: few
V gene: TRBV20-1
CDR3 protein: CSARAVRTPEKNSPLHF
CDR3 DNA: TGCAGTGCTAGGGCCGTCAGGACCCCGGAAAAGAATTCACCCCTCCACTTT

D gene: NA
J gene: TRBJ1-5
clone size: many
V gene: TRBV28
CDR3 protein: CASSFTQGGQPQHF
CDR3 DNA: TGTGCCAGCAGTTTTACTCAGGGAGGTCAGCCCCAGCATTTT

D gene: NA
J gene: TRBJ2-7
clone size: many
V gene: TRBV12-3/TRBV12-4
CDR3 protein: CASTAEAAPAWGEQYF
CDR3 DNA: TGTGCCAGCACCGCCGAGGCGGCGCCCGCCTGGGGCGAGCAGTACTTC

D gene: NA
J gene: TRBJ2-7
clone size: many
V gene: TRBV5-1
CDR3 protein: CASSFERVAYEQYF
CDR3 DNA: TGCGCCAGCAGCTTTGAGCGGGTGGCCTACGAGCAGTACTTC

D gene: NA
J gene: TRBJ2-5
clone size: many
V gene: TRBV28
CDR3 protein: CASSPRYRPQETQYF
CDR3 DNA: TGTGCCAGCAGTCCCCGATACCGGCCCCAAGAGACCCAGTACTTC

D gene: NA
J gene: TRBJ1-4
clone size: many
V gene: TRBV2
CDR3 protein: CASSVPPQGRVGEKLFF
CDR3 DNA: TGTGCCAGCAGTGTCCCTCCGCAGGGCCGAGTGGGCGAAAAACTGTTTTTT

D gene: NA
J gene: TRBJ1-2
clone size: many
V gene: TRBV2
CDR3 protein: CASSGSWQDGYTF
CDR3 DNA: TGTGCCAGCAGTGGAAGTTGGCAGGATGGCTACACCTTC

D gene: NA
J gene: TRBJ1-2
clone size: NA
V gene: TRBV28
CDR3 protein: CASSLGGAYNYGYTF
CDR3 DNA: TGTGCCAGCAGTTTAGGGGGGGCCTATAACTATGGCTACACCTTC

D gene: NA
J gene: TRBJ2-4
clone size: NA
V gene: TRBV5-5
CDR3 protein: CASTDSLAKNIQYF
CDR3 DNA: TGTGCCAGCACCGACAGCCTAGCCAAAAACATTCAGTACTTC

D gene: NA
J gene: TRBJ1-6
clone size: NA
V gene: TRBV27
CDR3 protein: CASSYSGRAYNSPLHF
CDR3 DNA: TGTGCCAGCAGTTACTCCGGCAGGGCATATAATTCACCCCTCCACTTT

D gene: NA
J gene: TRBJ1-2
clone size: many
V gene: TRBV6-1
CDR3 protein: CASSVYGTPDNYGYTF
CDR3 DNA: TGTGCCAGCAGTGTTTACGGGACACCAGATAACTATGGCTACACCTTC

D gene: NA
J gene: TRBJ2-7
clone size: many
V gene: TRBV10-2
CDR3 protein: CASSESNTLFSRHEQYF
CDR3 DNA: TGCGCCAGCAGTGAGTCGAATACCCTCTTTAGCAGGCACGAGCAGTACTTC

D gene: NA
J gene: TRBJ2-7
clone size: many
V gene: TRBV29-1
CDR3 protein: CSVNSWGVNEQYF
CDR3 DNA: TGCAGCGTAAATTCTTGGGGGGTCAACGAGCAGTACTTC

D gene: TRBD1
J gene: TRBJ1-5
clone size: once
V gene: TRBV4-2
CDR3 protein: CASSQGTGVDQPQHF
CDR3 DNA: TGTGCCAGCAGCCAAGGGACAGGCGTCGATCAGCCCCAGCATTTT

D gene: NA
J gene: TRBJ1-1
clone size: many
V gene: TRBV29-1
CDR3 protein: CSVGDPSNTEAFF
CDR3 DNA: TGCAGCGTTGGGGACCCATCGAACACTGAAGCTTTCTTT

D gene: TRBD2
J gene: TRBJ2-1
clone size: many
V gene: TRBV24-1
CDR3 protein: CATSDPGTSRRNEQFF
CDR3 DNA: TGTGCCACCAGTGACCCCGGGACTAGCAGAAGGAATGAGCAGTTCTTC

D gene: NA
J gene: TRBJ2-7
clone size: many
V gene: TRBV13
CDR3 protein: CASSPPLTTYEQYF
CDR3 DNA: TGTGCCAGCAGCCCCCCTTTGACGACCTACGAGCAGTACTTC

D gene: NA
J gene: TRBJ1-2
clone size: NA
V gene: TRBV19
CDR3 protein: CASNEGAGGYTF
CDR3 DNA: TGTGCCAGTAATGAGGGAGCAGGCGGCTACACCTTC

D gene: NA
J gene: TRBJ2-5
clone size: NA
V gene: TRBV19
CDR3 protein: CASSISGGSKETQYF
CDR3 DNA: TGTGCCAGTAGTATAAGTGGGGGTAGTAAAGAGACCCAGTACTTC

D gene: NA
J gene: TRBJ1-5
clone size: many
V gene: TRBV6-1
CDR3 protein: CASSKTSRGLSNQPQHF
CDR3 DNA: TGTGCCAGCAGTAAGACCTCGAGAGGGTTGAGTAATCAGCCCCAGCATTTT

D gene: TRBD1
J gene: TRBJ1-1
clone size: many
V gene: TRBV5-1
CDR3 protein: CASSLGQGVGDTEAFF
CDR3 DNA: TGCGCCAGCAGCTTGGGACAGGGGGTCGGGGACACTGAAGCTTTCTTT

D gene: TRBD2
J gene: TRBJ2-7
clone size: many
V gene: TRBV7-9
CDR3 protein: CASSLEASGSPYEQYF
CDR3 DNA: TGTGCCAGCAGCTTAGAAGCTAGCGGGAGCCCCTACGAGCAGTACTTC

D gene: NA
J gene: TRBJ2-1
clone size: few
V gene: TRBV19
CDR3 protein: CASSAGLNKYNEQFF
CDR3 DNA: TGTGCCAGTAGTGCGGGACTTAATAAGTACAATGAGCAGTTCTTC

D gene: TRBD1
J gene: TRBJ1-5
clone size: few
V gene: TRBV20-1
CDR3 protein: CSAIWGQGNNQPQHF
CDR3 DNA: TGCAGTGCTATATGGGGACAGGGAAACAATCAGCCCCAGCATTTT

D gene: TRBD1
J gene: TRBJ1-1
clone size: many
V gene: TRBV12-3/TRBV12-4
CDR3 protein: CAVRGARTRAFF
CDR3 DNA: TGTGCCGTCAGGGGGGCAAGGACTAGGGCTTTCTTT

D gene: NA
J gene: TRBJ2-1
clone size: many
V gene: TRBV28
CDR3 protein: CASSPRLGGDEQFF
CDR3 DNA: TGTGCCAGCAGTCCCCGTCTAGGAGGGGATGAGCAGTTCTTC

D gene: NA
J gene: TRBJ1-4
clone size: many
V gene: TRBV9
CDR3 protein: CASSGGGRDRNEKLFF
CDR3 DNA: TGTGCCAGCAGCGGCGGGGGGCGAGATCGAAATGAAAAACTGTTTTTT

D gene: TRBD2
J gene: TRBJ2-7
clone size: NA
V gene: TRBV6-5
CDR3 protein: CASSYLRPGLAGNEQYF
CDR3 DNA: TGTGCCAGCAGTTACCTCCGACCGGGACTAGCGGGAAATGAGCAGTACTTC